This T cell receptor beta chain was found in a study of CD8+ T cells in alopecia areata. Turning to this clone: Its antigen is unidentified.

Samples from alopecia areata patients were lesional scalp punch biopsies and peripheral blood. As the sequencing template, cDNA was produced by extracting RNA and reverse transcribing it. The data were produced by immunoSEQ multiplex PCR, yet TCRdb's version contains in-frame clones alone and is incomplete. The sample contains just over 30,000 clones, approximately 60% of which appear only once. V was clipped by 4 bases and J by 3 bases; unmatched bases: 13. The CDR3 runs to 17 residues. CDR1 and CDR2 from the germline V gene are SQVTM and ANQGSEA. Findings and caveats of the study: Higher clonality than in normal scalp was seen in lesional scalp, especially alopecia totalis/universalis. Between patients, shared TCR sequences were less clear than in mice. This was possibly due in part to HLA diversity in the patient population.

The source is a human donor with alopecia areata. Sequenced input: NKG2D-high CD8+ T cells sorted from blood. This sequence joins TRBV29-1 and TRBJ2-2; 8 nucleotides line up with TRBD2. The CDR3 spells CSVGVRAGDQDTGELFF. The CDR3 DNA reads TGCAGCGTTGGGGTCCGAGCGGGAGACCAAGACACCGGGGAGCTGTTTTTT.